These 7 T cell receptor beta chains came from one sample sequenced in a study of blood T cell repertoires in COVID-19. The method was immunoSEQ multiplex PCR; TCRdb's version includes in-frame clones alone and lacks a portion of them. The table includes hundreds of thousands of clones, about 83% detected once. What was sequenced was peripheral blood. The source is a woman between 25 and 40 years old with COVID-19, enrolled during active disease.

Written as DNA, the CDR3 is TGTGCCTGGAGTTTCGGAGGATACGAGCAGTACTTC. Its translation: CAWSFGGYEQYF. The genes are TRBV30 and TRBJ2-7; the D gene is possibly TRBD2 (5 bases). Trimming stripped 2 bases from V and 4 bases from J, with 9 bases between. Germline V gene lookup returns CDR1 GTSNPN and CDR2 SVGIG (reference sequence). This CDR3 contains 12 residues.

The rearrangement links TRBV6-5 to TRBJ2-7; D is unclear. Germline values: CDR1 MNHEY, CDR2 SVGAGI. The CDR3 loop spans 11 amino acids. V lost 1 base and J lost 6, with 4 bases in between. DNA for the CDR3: TGTGCCAGCAGTTACTACACCGAGCAGTACTTC. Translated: CASSYYTEQYF.

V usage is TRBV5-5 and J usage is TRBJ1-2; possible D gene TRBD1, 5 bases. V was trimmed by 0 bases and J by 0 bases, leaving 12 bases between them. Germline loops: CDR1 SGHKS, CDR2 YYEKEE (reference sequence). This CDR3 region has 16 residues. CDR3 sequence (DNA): TGTGCCAGCAGCTTGGTGCAACGGGGGGCTAACTATGGCTACACCTTC. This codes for CASSLVQRGANYGYTF. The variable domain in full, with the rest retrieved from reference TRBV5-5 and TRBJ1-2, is DAGVTQSPTHLIKTRGQQVTLRCSPISGHKSVSWYQQVLGQGPQFIFQYYEKEERGRGNFPDRFSARQFPNYSSELNVNALLLGDSALYLCASSLVQRGANYGYTFGSGTRLTVV.

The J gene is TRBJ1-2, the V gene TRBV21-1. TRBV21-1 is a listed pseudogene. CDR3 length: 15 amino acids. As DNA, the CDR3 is TGTGCCAGCAGCAAAAGACCTGAGGTTAACTATGGCTACACCTTC. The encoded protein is CASSKRPEVNYGYTF.

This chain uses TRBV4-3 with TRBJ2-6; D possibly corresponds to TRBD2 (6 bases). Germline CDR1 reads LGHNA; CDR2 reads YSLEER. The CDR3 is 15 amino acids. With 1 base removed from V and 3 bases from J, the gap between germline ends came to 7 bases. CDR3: CASSQGRDGANVLTF. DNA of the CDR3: TGCGCCAGCAGCCAAGGGCGGGATGGGGCCAACGTCCTGACTTTC.

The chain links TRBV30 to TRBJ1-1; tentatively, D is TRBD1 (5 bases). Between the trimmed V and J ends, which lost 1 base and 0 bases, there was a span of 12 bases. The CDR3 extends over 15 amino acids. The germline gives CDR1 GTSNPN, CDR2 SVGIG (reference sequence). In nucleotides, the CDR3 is TGTGCCTGGAGTGAGACAGCTCGCGTGAACACTGAAGCTTTCTTT. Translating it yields CAWSETARVNTEAFF. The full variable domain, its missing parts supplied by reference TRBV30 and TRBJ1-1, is SQTIHQWPATLVQPVGSPLSLECTVEGTSNPNLYWYRQAAGRGLQLLFYSVGIGQISSEVPQNLSASRPQDRQFILSSKKLLLSDSGFYLCAWSETARVNTEAFFGQGTRLTVV.

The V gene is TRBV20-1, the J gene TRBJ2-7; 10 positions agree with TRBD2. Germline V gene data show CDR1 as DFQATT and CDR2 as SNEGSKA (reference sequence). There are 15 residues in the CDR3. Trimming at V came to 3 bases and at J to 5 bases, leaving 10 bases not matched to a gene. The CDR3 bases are TGCAGTGCTAGTGGTCTAGCGGGAGTGGGGGACGAGCAGTACTTC. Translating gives CSASGLAGVGDEQYF.